Listed below are T cell receptor beta chains from one sample, sequenced in a study of blood T cell repertoires in COVID-19. TCRdb's table, derived via immunoSEQ multiplex PCR, lists solely in-frame clones and lacks some. The table lists 320,000 or so clones, more than 75% of them singletons. Sequencing was done on a sample of PBMCs or T cells enriched from blood (not recorded which). The receptors derive from a woman under 40 who had recovered from COVID-19. The CDR3 runs from the conserved cysteine through the conserved F or W. D genes are given only for firm matches. A row's size may be missing; if present it is once, few, many or a size class.

cdr3_aa cdr3_nt clone_size v_call d_call j_call
CASSETGTSADTQYF TGTGCCAGCAGTGAAACCGGGACTAGCGCAGATACGCAGTATTTT NA TRBV6-4 TRBD2 TRBJ2-3
CASSGTGGISRQPQHF TGTGCCAGCAGTGGGACAGGGGGCATCTCTCGACAGCCCCAGCATTTT NA TRBV6-1 TRBD1 TRBJ1-5
CASSVWGAGNTIYF TGTGCCAGCAGTGTGTGGGGCGCAGGAAACACCATATATTTT NA TRBV3-1/TRBV3-2 NA TRBJ1-3
CASSFRGSNTEAFF TGTGCCAGCAGTTTCCGGGGTTCGAACACTGAAGCTTTCTTT NA TRBV28 NA TRBJ1-1
CASSLVVTGGAYNEQFF TGTGCCAGCAGCTTAGTTGTTACCGGGGGAGCCTACAATGAGCAGTTCTTC NA TRBV7-2 NA TRBJ2-1
CASSSTGFGGTEAFF TGTGCCAGCAGCTCGACAGGGTTTGGGGGCACTGAAGCTTTCTTT NA TRBV11-2 TRBD1 TRBJ1-1
CASSLLIGRGKNIQYF TGTGCCAGCAGCTTACTAATCGGTAGGGGCAAAAACATTCAGTACTTC NA TRBV7-9 NA TRBJ2-4
CASTPNRGGAYEQYF TGTGCCAGTACCCCCAACCGAGGGGGGGCCTACGAGCAGTACTTC NA TRBV19 NA TRBJ2-7
CASSSQAQQFF TGTGCCAGCAGTTCTCAGGCTCAGCAGTTCTTC NA TRBV7-2 NA TRBJ2-1
CSASQWQNIQYF TGCAGTGCTAGTCAGTGGCAAAACATTCAGTACTTC NA TRBV20-1 NA TRBJ2-4
CAWSRSREGSGNTIYF TGTGCCTGGAGTCGGAGTCGTGAGGGATCTGGAAACACCATATATTTT NA TRBV30 NA TRBJ1-3
CASSLQTDTQYF TGTGCCAGCAGCCTACAGACAGATACGCAGTATTTT NA TRBV7-8 NA TRBJ2-3
CASSLGTGANQPQHF TGTGCCAGCAGCTTAGGGACAGGGGCAAATCAGCCCCAGCATTTT NA TRBV28 TRBD1 TRBJ1-5
CASSPGQANYGYTF TGTGCCAGCAGCCCCGGACAGGCAAACTATGGCTACACCTTC NA TRBV5-4 TRBD1 TRBJ1-2
CASGAVSSYNEQFF TGTGCCAGCGGGGCCGTAAGCTCCTACAATGAGCAGTTCTTC NA TRBV6-5 NA TRBJ2-1
CASSLGLGNTIYF TGCGCCAGCAGCTTGGGTCTGGGAAACACCATATATTTT NA TRBV5-1 NA TRBJ1-3
CATSNPGLAGVGGAQETQYF TGTGCCACCAGCAACCCAGGACTAGCGGGGGTCGGAGGGGCCCAAGAGACCCAGTACTTC NA TRBV15 TRBD2 TRBJ2-5
CASSIQGNIQYF TGTGCCAGCAGCATACAGGGGAACATTCAGTACTTC few TRBV11-2 TRBD1 TRBJ2-4
CASSTHRGQPNYGYTF TGTGCCAGTAGTACCCACAGGGGGCAGCCAAACTATGGCTACACCTTC NA TRBV19 TRBD1 TRBJ1-2
CASSPGSSQKQYF TGTGCCAGCAGCCCGGGGTCCTCCCAGAAGCAGTACTTC NA TRBV5-6 NA TRBJ2-7
CASIRDRDNYGYTF TGTGCCAGCATTCGGGACAGAGATAACTATGGCTACACCTTC NA TRBV2 TRBD1 TRBJ1-2
CASSGQSPQETQYF TGTGCCAGCAGCGGACAGTCCCCGCAAGAGACCCAGTACTTC NA TRBV7-2 NA TRBJ2-5
CASSQDSHGETQYF TGTGCCAGCAGCCAAGACAGCCATGGGGAGACCCAGTACTTC NA TRBV2 NA TRBJ2-5
CASSLAVQGVYNEQFF TGCGCCAGCAGCTTGGCCGTTCAGGGGGTCTACAATGAGCAGTTCTTC NA TRBV5-1 TRBD1 TRBJ2-1
CASSRDRVTEAYNSPLHF TGTGCCAGCTCACGGGACAGGGTTACGGAGGCTTATAATTCACCCCTCCACTTT NA TRBV18 TRBD1 TRBJ1-6
CASLDRGHEQYF TGTGCCAGCCTGGACAGGGGCCACGAGCAGTACTTC few TRBV6-5 TRBD1 TRBJ2-7
CAILGTETNYGYTF TGTGCCATCCTTGGGACAGAGACTAACTATGGCTACACCTTC once TRBV10-3 TRBD1 TRBJ1-2
CSVAHTSGNTIYF TGCAGCGTTGCCCACACCTCTGGAAACACCATATATTTT NA TRBV29-1 NA TRBJ1-3
CASSQRDKQGSNQPQHF TGTGCCAGCAGCCAACGCGATAAACAGGGTAGCAATCAGCCCCAGCATTTT NA TRBV3-1/TRBV3-2 NA TRBJ1-5
CASSLRGGNEQFF TGTGCCAGCAGCTTAAGAGGGGGCAATGAGCAGTTCTTC NA TRBV7-6 NA TRBJ2-1
CASSFGGSDYNEQFF TGTGCCAGCAGCTTCGGGGGTTCGGACTACAATGAGCAGTTCTTC NA TRBV7-6 NA TRBJ2-1
CASSLRSGGPNYGYTF TGTGCCAGCAGCTTGAGATCAGGGGGTCCTAACTATGGCTACACCTTC NA TRBV7-2 TRBD1 TRBJ1-2
CASSERYSSYEQYF TGTGCCAGCAGTGAAAGATACAGCTCCTACGAGCAGTACTTC NA TRBV6-1 NA TRBJ2-7
CAPRDRAPYEQYF TGTGCCCCTAGGGACAGGGCCCCCTACGAGCAGTACTTC few TRBV21-1 NA TRBJ2-7
CASSVAGDRGPQHF TGTGCCAGCAGCGTAGCCGGGGATCGAGGGCCCCAGCATTTT NA TRBV9 NA TRBJ1-5
CASSLRFNEKLFF TGTGCCAGCAGCTTGCGGTTTAATGAAAAACTGTTTTTT NA TRBV5-8 NA TRBJ1-4
CASSQVPEDRFNTEAFF TGCGCCAGCAGCCAAGTTCCTGAGGACAGGTTTAACACTGAAGCTTTCTTT NA TRBV4-1 TRBD1 TRBJ1-1
CASSVDSDQPQHF TGTGCCAGCAGCGTAGATTCCGATCAGCCCCAGCATTTT NA TRBV9 NA TRBJ1-5
CASSSTGGTGELFF TGTGCCAGCAGTTCGACAGGGGGCACCGGGGAGCTGTTTTTT NA TRBV27 TRBD1 TRBJ2-2
CASSLVGLAGRSYNEQFF TGTGCCAGCAGCTTAGTGGGGCTAGCGGGTCGTTCCTACAATGAGCAGTTCTTC NA TRBV7-2 TRBD2 TRBJ2-1
CARTGLTGGKNDSREQYF TGTGCCAGGACAGGCCTGACAGGGGGCAAGAATGACTCTCGCGAGCAGTACTTC NA TRBV9 TRBD1 TRBJ2-7